Sequencing of this TCR beta chain was carried out in a study of human T cells and chemical hapten exposure. Study-wide background: Sensitization employed 2% DPC on about 2 cm by about 2 cm of upper inner arm skin. Patch tests delivered 0.01% DPC to the upper back and were evaluated at 6 days. Mostly female patients had alopecia areata, totalis or universalis.

In its sample, this clonotype was seen many times. At one boundary the junction diverges from the germline segment, which might be a read error. Original processing notes: Per sample, the median was around 100,000 TCRs, with values from roughly 23,000 to 700,000. Via MiXCR, TCRdb re-called the RACE reads, giving one row per CDR3 protein. TCRdb, not the original authors, processed these V and J calls. The sample lists tens of thousands of distinct CDR3 sequences, 8% to 9.5% seen once, with approximately 6.9% in the top ten. Time point reported: patch test 2, 6 weeks after DPC sensitization. Indicated treatment: therapeutic diphenylcyclopropenone sensitization with weekly scalp DPC. The specimen comprised whole blood, sampled in connection with sensitization to the hapten diphenylcyclopropenone (DPC). The origin of this receptor is a man aged 30 to 45 with alopecia areata. Some clones in this sample may be carry-over from other donors' samples.

DNA for the CDR3: TGTGCCAGCAGCTCCCACCGCCCGGGACAGTGGAAGAACTTC. Its protein is CASSSHRPGQWKNF. The chain couples TRBV11-2 to TRBJ2-7; TRBD1 matches 7 bases. Looked up from germline, CDR1 is SGHAT and CDR2 is FQNNGV. The CDR3 totals 14 residues.